A single sample is the source of the 28 T cell receptor beta chains below, sequenced in a study of glioma-infiltrating T cells after dendritic cell vaccination (dated by TCRdb to 2016 to 2017). To prepare the library, the immunoSEQ multiplex PCR assay was applied. This immuneACCESS table, as held by TCRdb, lists in-frame sequences with V and J called but not all clones. Of the missing ones, under half trace to an unresolved V gene in checked studies; the others have no known cause. This sample holds under 100,000 clones; 85% were observed only once. Around 2.9% of the sample is in the top ten clones. The sequenced sample was blood, obtained before dendritic cell vaccination. The source is a human donor with glioblastoma.

This rearrangement joins TRBV11-2 to TRBJ1-2; weak D call: TRBD1 (6 bases). The CDR3 contains 16 residues. Between the trimmed V and J ends, which lost 0 bases and 3 bases, there was a span of 14 bases. Germline V gene sequence: CDR1 SGHAT, CDR2 FQNNGV. The CDR3 DNA reads TGTGCCAGCAGCTTAGACCCGACAGGACTAGACTATGGCTACACCTTC. Translating it yields CASSLDPTGLDYGYTF.

Here the CDR3 DNA reads TGTGCCAGCAGCCGACTACAGTCAGGGGCCTCGGGAGAGCAGTACTTC. Protein sequence: CASSRLQSGASGEQYF. The J gene is TRBJ2-7, the V gene TRBV14; the D gene is possibly TRBD1 (6 bases). CDR3 length: 16 amino acids. Germline V CDR1 and CDR2: SGHDN, FVKESK. V shed 4 bases and J shed 7 bases, with 23 bases lying between them.

This chain links TRBV2 with TRBJ1-6; 9 bases match TRBD1. Per germline, CDR1 SNHLY and CDR2 FYNNEI. V lost 4 bases and J lost 10; bases outside the gene matches: 5. The length of the CDR3 is 14 residues. CDR3 DNA: TGTGCCAGCAGTGGGGACAGGGTCGGATCACCCCTCCACTTT. Amino acids: CASSGDRVGSPLHF. Complete variable domain (other parts from reference TRBV2 and TRBJ1-6): EPEVTQTPSHQVTQMGQEVILRCVPISNHLYFYWYRQILGQKVEFLVSFYNNEISEKSEIFDDQFSVERPDGSNFTLKIRSTKLEDSAMYFCASSGDRVGSPLHFGNGTRLTVT.

The chain employs TRBV9 and TRBJ2-3; D remains ambiguous. CDR1 is SGDLS, CDR2 YYNGEE, per germline. V was pared by 4 bases and J by 6 bases, with 6 bases between. The CDR3 loop spans 11 amino acids. The CDR3 sequence is CASSSRDTQYF. CDR3 DNA sequence: TGTGCCAGCAGCTCTCGGGATACGCAGTATTTT.

The chain employs TRBV9 and TRBJ2-1; D remains unclear. This CDR3 comprises 15 residues. V shed 4 bases and J shed 0 bases, with 11 bases lying between them. The germline V gene encodes CDR1 SGDLS and CDR2 YYNGEE. The CDR3 bases are TGTGCCAGCAGCCCCGGGTGGAGCTCCTACAATGAGCAGTTCTTC. Its protein product is CASSPGWSSYNEQFF.

This clone was recorded only once. The V and J genes are TRBV5-6 and TRBJ1-5; 11 positions match TRBD1. The CDR3 sequence is 15 residues long. V lost 4 bases and J lost 6; bases outside the gene matches: 6. Per germline, CDR1 SGHDT and CDR2 YYEEEE. This CDR3 reads CASSGDRGNSQPQHF. CDR3 sequence (DNA): TGTGCCAGCAGCGGGGACAGGGGGAATTCTCAGCCCCAGCATTTT.

The chain joins TRBV2 to TRBJ1-2, with D maybe TRBD1 (6 bases). Between the trimmed V and J ends, which lost 0 bases and 4 bases, there was a span of 12 bases. From germline, CDR1 is SNHLY and CDR2 FYNNEI. The CDR3 is 15 residues long. The chain's CDR3 is CASSEARGSSYGYTF. The DNA of the CDR3 is TGTGCCAGCAGTGAAGCCAGGGGCAGCTCCTATGGCTACACCTTC.

Here the CDR3 DNA reads TGTGCCAGTACGACAGTGTCTGGAAACACCATATATTTT. Amino acids: CASTTVSGNTIYF. V usage is TRBV19 and J usage is TRBJ1-3; TRBD1 is a possible D gene (5 bases). The ends were cut back, 7 bases at V and 1 base at J, with 8 bases in the middle. This CDR3 spans 13 amino acids. Germline V gives CDR1 LNHDA, CDR2 SQIVND (reference sequence).

This chain joins TRBV11-3 and TRBJ2-3; a possible D gene is TRBD2 (5 bases). Trimming pared 5 bases from V and 0 bases from J, leaving 12 bases between. This CDR3 spans 15 amino acids. Germline-derived CDR1 and CDR2 are SGHNT and YENEEA. CDR3 in amino acids: CASSLRGASTDTQYF. The CDR3 DNA follows: TGTGCCAGCAGCCTCCGGGGAGCCAGCACAGATACGCAGTATTTT.

This clone is a singleton in its sample. The chain is built from TRBV7-9 and TRBJ2-7; TRBD1 matches 9 bases. CDR3 length: 16 residues. The germline CDR1 and CDR2 sequences are SEHNR and FQNEAQ (reference sequence). Germline trimming cut 3 bases from V and 1 base from J; bases unmatched to any gene: 7. The DNA for the CDR3 is TGTGCCAGCAGCTTGTCTTACGGGACAGGGTCCTACGAGCAGTACTTC. Translating it yields CASSLSYGTGSYEQYF.

The chain is built from TRBV7-6 and TRBJ2-3; 14 nucleotides align to TRBD2. The CDR3 covers 18 residues. The junction had 12 bases not matched to a gene; V was cut back by 7 bases and J by 3 bases. The germline V gene encodes CDR1 SGHVS and CDR2 FNYEAQ. CDR3 region: CASTFGTSGGLGTDTQYF. The CDR3 DNA sequence: TGTGCCAGCACCTTCGGGACTAGCGGGGGTCTGGGGACAGATACGCAGTATTTT.

J is TRBJ2-2 and V is TRBV7-3; 9 nucleotides align to TRBD1. The length of the CDR3 is 15 residues. Germline loops: CDR1 SGHTA, CDR2 FQGTGA. Losses at the gene ends were 4 bases for V and 2 bases for J; bases not matched to a gene: 2. CDR3 in DNA: TGTGCCAGCAGCTCACAGGGGGCCAACACCGGGGAGCTGTTTTTT. Its translation: CASSSQGANTGELFF.

The chain is built from TRBV27 and TRBJ1-4; D is unresolved. CDR3 size: 14 residues. V lost 7 bases and J lost 0, with 9 bases in between. Germline lookup yields CDR1 MNHEY and CDR2 SMNVEV (reference sequence). The CDR3 DNA reads TGTGCCAGCAAGCCGGTCGCAACTAATGAAAAACTGTTTTTT. It codes for CASKPVATNEKLFF.

The V and J genes are TRBV7-6 and TRBJ2-5, with D possibly TRBD2 on 6 matching bases. V lost 3 bases and J 2 bases, leaving 16 bases between the germline ends. This CDR3 region has 16 residues. CDR1 and CDR2 (germline): SGHVS, FNYEAQ. The CDR3, as DNA: TGTGCCAGCAGCTTGGGTCTGGGGGGTGGACAAGAGACCCAGTACTTC. This translates into CASSLGLGGGQETQYF.

This clone came up a few times. The chain is built from TRBV7-9 and TRBJ1-3; possible D gene TRBD1, 5 bases. V lost 4 bases to trimming and J lost 0 bases, with 10 bases between them. Germline V lookup: CDR1 SEHNR, CDR2 FQNEAQ (reference sequence). This CDR3 has 15 amino acids. The CDR3 coding sequence is TGTGCCAGCAGCTCCGACAGATACTCTGGAAACACCATATATTTT. This gives the protein CASSSDRYSGNTIYF.

This chain connects TRBV11-3 to TRBJ2-6; a possible D gene is TRBD1 (5 bases). The CDR3 covers 17 residues. Germline V CDR1 and CDR2: SGHNT, YENEEA. Trimming took 0 bases from V and 5 from J, leaving 14 bases between them. Written as DNA, the CDR3 is TGTGCCAGCAGCTTAGACAAGTGGGGCCATTGGGCCAACGTCCTGACTTTC. This sequence encodes CASSLDKWGHWANVLTF.

The chain links TRBV6-5 to TRBJ2-5, with TRBD1 identical over 7 bases. V shed 7 bases and J 5 bases; nucleotides not matched to a gene: 7. The germline CDR1 and CDR2 sequences are MNHEY and SVGAGI. This CDR3 comprises 13 residues. This chain's CDR3 is CASKLPGGETQYF. CDR3 nucleotides: TGTGCCAGCAAACTCCCAGGGGGTGAGACCCAGTACTTC.

The V gene is TRBV2, the J gene TRBJ2-2, with D maybe TRBD2 (7 bases). Between the trimmed V and J ends, which lost 6 bases and 1 base, there was a span of 15 bases. Germline V gene sequence: CDR1 SNHLY, CDR2 FYNNEI. The CDR3 spans 16 residues. The CDR3 reads CASRKEGGGNTGELFF. Here the CDR3 DNA reads TGTGCCAGCAGGAAAGAAGGGGGGGGGAACACCGGGGAGCTGTTTTTT.

J is TRBJ2-5 and V is TRBV29-1, with TRBD2 as a possible D gene (6 bases). This CDR3 region has 14 residues. The V end lost 0 bases, the J end lost 4 bases, and 12 bases lay between the germline ends. Germline V gives CDR1 SQVTM, CDR2 ANQGSEA. The CDR3 protein is CSVEEGRGRETQYF. CDR3 in DNA: TGCAGCGTTGAAGAGGGGCGGGGTCGAGAGACCCAGTACTTC.

The chain carries TRBV7-8 and TRBJ1-2, with D hard to call. The ends were cut back, 9 bases at V and 6 bases at J, with 11 bases in the middle. CDR1 and CDR2 from the germline V gene are SGHVS and FQNEAQ. CDR3 length: 11 residues. The CDR3 loop is CASSPGDGYTF. In DNA form, the CDR3 reads TGTGCCAGTTCGCCCGGGGATGGCTACACCTTC.

This clone has more than one count but fewer than ten. V gene TRBV30 combines with J gene TRBJ1-2; D is possibly TRBD1 (6 bases). V lost 0 bases and J lost 7, with 12 bases in between. This CDR3 has 13 amino acids. Looked up from germline, CDR1 is GTSNPN and CDR2 is SVGIG (reference sequence). The CDR3 reads CAWSVYRESGYTF. CDR3 in DNA: TGTGCCTGGAGTGTATACAGGGAAAGTGGCTACACCTTC.

The chain has TRBV6-1 and TRBJ2-7; D gene ambiguous. The CDR3 has 11 amino acids. V was trimmed by 4 bases and J by 6 bases, leaving 7 bases between them. The germline V gene has CDR1 MNHNS and CDR2 SASEGT. CDR3 in DNA: TGTGCCAGCAGTGTAGAAATCGAGCAGTACTTC. Translating gives CASSVEIEQYF.

The chain has TRBV2 and TRBJ1-1; D is possibly TRBD1 (5 bases). The germline gives CDR1 SNHLY, CDR2 FYNNEI. V lost 4 bases to trimming and J lost 10 bases, with 10 bases between them. The CDR3 runs 11 residues. The CDR3 DNA follows: TGTGCCAGCAGTGTAGCCAGGGTAGCTTTCTTT. Protein sequence: CASSVARVAFF.

The rearrangement joins TRBV6-1 to TRBJ2-5; TRBD1 is a possible D gene (5 bases). The CDR3 length is 11 residues. Trimming took 5 bases from V and 7 from J, leaving 8 bases between them. CDR1 is MNHNS, CDR2 SASEGT, per germline. This chain's CDR3 is CASSQRGTQYF. The CDR3 DNA reads TGTGCCAGCAGTCAAAGGGGGACCCAGTACTTC.

The chain combines TRBV7-2 with TRBJ1-1; D unclear. CDR1 and CDR2 (germline): SGHTA, FQGNSA. V was clipped by 0 bases and J by 7 bases, with 9 bases between them. This CDR3 comprises 13 residues. The CDR3 nucleotides read TGTGCCAGCAGCTTAGCGTATCTGAGTGAAGCTTTCTTT. Translating gives CASSLAYLSEAFF. The whole variable domain, remainder taken from reference TRBV7-2 and TRBJ1-1, is GAGVSQSPSNKVTEKGKDVELRCDPISGHTALYWYRQSLGQGLEFLIYFQGNSAPDKSGLPSDRFSAERTGGSVSTLTIQRTQQEDSAVYLCASSLAYLSEAFFGQGTRLTVV.

The table lists this clone with many counts. V and J are TRBV6-1 and TRBJ1-2; no reliable D call. Germline V CDR1 and CDR2: MNHNS, SASEGT. The ends were cut back, 4 bases at V and 1 base at J, with 7 bases in the middle. This CDR3 has 13 residues. The CDR3 spells CASSATVNYGYTF. The DNA for the CDR3 is TGTGCCAGCAGTGCCACAGTTAACTATGGCTACACCTTC.

The J gene is TRBJ2-1, the V gene TRBV9; the match to TRBD2 covers 8 bases. V shed 4 bases, J shed 0 bases, and the junction held 9 bases outside the gene matches. Per the germline V gene, CDR1 is SGDLS and CDR2 is YYNGEE. This CDR3 comprises 17 residues. CDR3 region: CASSTRGSGVSYNEQFF. For the CDR3, the DNA is TGTGCCAGCAGCACCCGGGGTAGCGGGGTCTCCTACAATGAGCAGTTCTTC.

V gene TRBV7-9 combines with J gene TRBJ1-5; D is undetermined. The germline CDR1 and CDR2 sequences are SEHNR and FQNEAQ (reference sequence). The V and J ends lost 5 bases and 0 bases respectively, with 11 bases between them. CDR3 length: 15 amino acids. CDR3 DNA: TGTGCCAGCAGCCCAACGGGAGGTAGCAATCAGCCCCAGCATTTT. It translates to CASSPTGGSNQPQHF.